Following are 22 T cell receptor beta chains from one sample sequenced in a study of Ad26.COV2.S vaccination and SARS-CoV-2 variants. The treatment denotes: 15 to 20 received Ad26.COV2.S at low or high dose, single or two shots; roughly 5 received placebo; per-sample allocation not given. Sample collection was performed on day 63 after the first vaccine or placebo injection. Method: immunoSEQ multiplex PCR; TCRdb's copy keeps in-frame clones and lacks some. The table lists 300,000 to 450,000 clones, approximately 85% of them singletons. The sequences come from peripheral blood, collected in a trial of Ad26.COV2.S vaccine versus placebo. These receptors originate from a person aged 18 to 59 who received the Ad26.COV2.S COVID-19 vaccine or a placebo.

This sequence joins TRBV5-5 and TRBJ1-4; 8 bases agree with TRBD1. CDR1 and CDR2 from the germline V gene are SGHKS and YYEKEE (reference sequence). This CDR3 spans 14 amino acids. The trim removed 5 bases at V and 8 bases at J, leaving 8 bases unmatched. CDR3 in amino acids: CASSRQGREEKLFF. CDR3 bases: TGTGCCAGCAGTCGACAGGGGCGGGAGGAAAAACTGTTTTTT.

The chain joins TRBV7-9 to TRBJ2-7; D may be TRBD2 (5 bases). Trimming stripped 0 bases from V and 5 bases from J, with 8 bases between. CDR1 and CDR2 (germline): SEHNR, FQNEAQ (reference sequence). The CDR3 runs 13 residues. CDR3: CASSLAGSHEQYF. CDR3 nucleotides: TGTGCCAGCAGCTTAGCAGGGAGCCACGAGCAGTACTTC.

This chain's CDR3 is CASSQDPSLDEQYF. CDR3 DNA sequence: TGTGCCAGCAGCCAAGATCCCAGTCTGGACGAGCAGTACTTC. The chain has TRBV3-1 (or the pseudogene TRBV3-2) and TRBJ2-7; no clear D. The CDR3 consists of 14 residues. V lost 0 bases and J 5 bases, leaving 11 bases between the germline ends. Germline V CDR1 and CDR2: LGHDT, YNNKEL (reference sequence).

The chain carries TRBV4-3 and TRBJ2-3; D uncertain. The CDR3 is made up of 15 amino acids. V was trimmed by 0 bases and J by 6 bases, leaving 13 bases between them. Looked up from germline, CDR1 is LGHNA and CDR2 is YSLEER. The CDR3 nucleotides are TGCGCCAGCAGCCAAGATCTAATGGGAACCGATACGCAGTATTTT. Amino acids: CASSQDLMGTDTQYF.

This chain joins TRBV3-1 (or the pseudogene TRBV3-2) and TRBJ1-2, with no clear D. Trimming removed 0 bases from V and 8 bases from J, with 10 bases in between. The CDR3 runs to 13 residues. Germline lookup yields CDR1 LGHDT and CDR2 YNNKEL (reference sequence). The CDR3 region has the DNA TGTGCCAGCAGCCAAGAATCCTGGCGGGGCTACACCTTC. It specifies CASSQESWRGYTF.

This sequence joins TRBV4-1 and TRBJ1-6; D is uncertain. Trimming pared 1 base from V and 16 bases from J, leaving 14 bases between. Germline V gene lookup returns CDR1 MGHRA and CDR2 YSYEKL. The CDR3 is 13 residues long. CDR3 sequence: CASSQGTASILHF. CDR3 nucleotide sequence: TGCGCCAGCAGCCAAGGCACGGCGTCCATACTCCACTTT.

The chain has TRBV30 and TRBJ2-1, with 8 bases fitting TRBD2. Germline assignment: CDR1 GTSNPN and CDR2 SVGIG (reference sequence). CDR3 length: 13 residues. V shed 2 bases and J 4 bases; nucleotides not matched to a gene: 1. The CDR3 region is CAWSPGGYNEQFF. In DNA, the CDR3 is TGTGCCTGGAGTCCGGGGGGGTACAATGAGCAGTTCTTC.

This chain links TRBV6-1 with TRBJ2-1; D is uncertain. V was clipped by 3 bases and J by 2 bases, with 11 bases between them. Germline values: CDR1 MNHNS, CDR2 SASEGT. This CDR3 has 15 residues. CDR3 sequence (DNA): TGTGCCAGCAGTGACCCCGGCCAGACCTACAATGAGCAGTTCTTC. Translated, it gives CASSDPGQTYNEQFF.

Only one count was recorded for this clone. CDR3 nucleotides: TGTGCCAGCAGCCCTCGGGTAGCGGGGGGCTACGAGCAGTACTTC. Its protein product is CASSPRVAGGYEQYF. This chain connects TRBV9 to TRBJ2-7; 10 nucleotides match TRBD2. From germline, CDR1 is SGDLS and CDR2 YYNGEE. The CDR3 runs to 15 residues. V shed 4 bases and J 3 bases; nucleotides not matched to a gene: 7.

The rearrangement links TRBV24-1 to TRBJ2-1; 9 bases are shared with TRBD1. The CDR3 sequence is 15 residues long. V gave up 4 bases and J gave up 9 bases; unmatched junction bases: 9. CDR1 KGHDR and CDR2 SFDVKD come from the germline V gene. The CDR3: CATSEFGTGTGEQFF. In DNA, the CDR3 is TGTGCCACCAGTGAGTTCGGGACAGGGACGGGTGAGCAGTTCTTC.

The chain couples TRBV3-1 (or the pseudogene TRBV3-2) to TRBJ2-1, with a tentative D call TRBD2 (7 bases). The length of the CDR3 is 15 residues. Germline V gene data show CDR1 as LGHDT and CDR2 as YNNKEL (reference sequence). V was shortened by 5 bases and J by 9 bases, with 20 bases between the two germline ends. This CDR3 reads CASSVRRGGAGEQFF. The CDR3 DNA is TGTGCCAGCAGCGTCCGACGAGGGGGGGCAGGTGAGCAGTTCTTC.

The chain uses TRBV4-1 and TRBJ2-2; 8 bases are shared with TRBD2. The V gene end was trimmed by 4 bases and the J gene end by 5 bases; junction bases not matched to a gene: 15. Germline-derived CDR1 and CDR2 are MGHRA and YSYEKL. The CDR3 extends over 18 amino acids. CDR3 sequence reads: CASSPSPGLGGWTGELFF. DNA for the CDR3: TGCGCCAGCAGCCCCTCTCCGGGACTAGGAGGTTGGACCGGGGAGCTGTTTTTT.

V and J are TRBV7-2 and TRBJ2-3; TRBD1 might be the D (6 bases). Germline V gene sequence: CDR1 SGHTA, CDR2 FQGNSA. V shed 3 bases and J shed 2 bases, with 12 bases lying between them. The length of the CDR3 is 15 residues. The CDR3 nucleotides read TGTGCCAGCAGCTTCCTTCAGGGGAACACAGATACGCAGTATTTT. This encodes CASSFLQGNTDTQYF.

The V call is TRBV19, the J call TRBJ2-4; D unclear. CDR3 size: 16 residues. Looked up from germline, CDR1 is LNHDA and CDR2 is SQIVND (reference sequence). With 0 bases removed from V and 3 bases from J, the gap between germline ends came to 12 bases. The CDR3 protein is CASSIDRPPNKNIQYF. CDR3 nucleotides: TGTGCCAGTAGTATAGATCGGCCACCGAACAAAAACATTCAGTACTTC.

This clone was recorded a few times. The chain links TRBV24-1 to TRBJ2-2; 8 nucleotides line up with TRBD1. The CDR3 length is 13 residues. The germline CDR1 and CDR2 sequences are KGHDR and SFDVKD. J gave up 3 bases and V 9 bases, and 2 bases lay outside the gene matches. CDR3: CATGTGYTGELFF. The CDR3 nucleotides read TGTGCCACCGGGACAGGCTACACCGGGGAGCTGTTTTTT.

This chain uses TRBV18 with TRBJ2-5; either TRBD1 or TRBD2 may fit D (5 bases each). Germline V gives CDR1 KGHSH, CDR2 LQKENI. This CDR3 is built from 13 residues. Trimming removed 5 bases from V and 7 bases from J, with 14 bases in between. In nucleotides, the CDR3 is TGTGCCAGCTCAGCCGAACAGAGGGGGACCCAGTACTTC. Protein: CASSAEQRGTQYF.

Only one count was recorded for this clone. The chain carries TRBV19 and TRBJ2-5; D may be TRBD2 (6 bases). The ends were cut back, 1 base at V and 4 bases at J, with 10 bases in the middle. Germline values: CDR1 LNHDA, CDR2 SQIVND (reference sequence). The CDR3 consists of 14 residues. Here the CDR3 reads CASSIVPGVETQYF. The CDR3 nucleotides read TGTGCCAGTAGTATAGTTCCGGGAGTAGAGACCCAGTACTTC.

Concerning this clone: At the DNA level, this CDR3 is encoded by other sequences in the same sample as well. V gene TRBV9 combines with J gene TRBJ2-7; TRBD2 is a possible D gene (5 bases). This CDR3 is built from 14 residues. Trimming shortened V by 0 bases and J by 1 base, and 8 bases separated the two germline ends. CDR1 SGDLS and CDR2 YYNGEE come from the germline V gene. In DNA form, the CDR3 reads TGTGCCAGCAGCGTAGGGGGAGATTCCTACGAGCAGTACTTC. Encoded protein: CASSVGGDSYEQYF.

The CDR3, as DNA: TGTGCCAGCAGTTACTTCCGGGACAGGGGCCACAATGAGCAGTTCTTC. Its translation: CASSYFRDRGHNEQFF. The J gene is TRBJ2-1, the V gene TRBV6-5; 10 bases align to TRBD1. The CDR3 has 16 amino acids. Germline trimming cut 1 base from V and 5 bases from J; bases unmatched to any gene: 5. In germline, CDR1 is MNHEY, CDR2 SVGAGI.

Details on this clone: Other nucleotide sequences from this sample produce the same CDR3. The V gene is TRBV18, the J gene TRBJ1-1; 8 nucleotides align to TRBD1. Per the germline V gene, CDR1 is KGHSH and CDR2 is LQKENI. The junction had 4 bases not matched to a gene; V was cut back by 3 bases and J by 10 bases. CDR3 length: 12 amino acids. The CDR3 DNA follows: TGTGCCAGCTCACCCGGACAGGGTAGAGCTTTCTTT. Amino acid sequence: CASSPGQGRAFF.

The rearrangement joins TRBV6-2 or TRBV6-3 to TRBJ2-7, with 10 positions matching TRBD1. The junction had 9 bases not matched to a gene; V was cut back by 4 bases and J by 6 bases. The V gene's germline CDR1 is MNHEY and CDR2 SVGEGT. The CDR3 runs to 15 residues. The CDR3 bases are TGTGCCAGCAGTTCTCCCGACAGGGGGCGCGTCGAGCAGTACTTC. Translation gives CASSSPDRGRVEQYF.

V is TRBV5-1 and J is TRBJ2-1, with TRBD2 matching 8 bases. Trimming at V came to 4 bases and at J to 2 bases, leaving 8 bases not matched to a gene. The CDR3 runs 16 residues. The germline V gene has CDR1 SGHRS and CDR2 YFSETQ. In DNA, the CDR3 is TGCGCCAGCAGCCTGGTGGGCGGGGGGCCCTACAATGAGCAGTTCTTC. This sequence encodes CASSLVGGGPYNEQFF.